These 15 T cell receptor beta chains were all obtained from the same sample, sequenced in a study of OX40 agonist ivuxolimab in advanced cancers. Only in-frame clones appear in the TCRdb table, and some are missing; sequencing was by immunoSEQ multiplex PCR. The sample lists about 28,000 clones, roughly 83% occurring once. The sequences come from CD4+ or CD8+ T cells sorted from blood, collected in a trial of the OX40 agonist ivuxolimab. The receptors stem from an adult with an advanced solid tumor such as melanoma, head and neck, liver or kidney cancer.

The CDR3 here is CASSLFAGSYEQYF. DNA of the CDR3: TGTGCCAGCAGTTTATTTGCGGGCTCCTACGAGCAGTACTTC. The genes are TRBV27 and TRBJ2-7; D might be TRBD2 (5 bases). The CDR3 has 14 amino acids. Trimming stripped 1 base from V and 0 bases from J, with 7 bases between. Germline V gives CDR1 MNHEY, CDR2 SMNVEV (reference sequence).

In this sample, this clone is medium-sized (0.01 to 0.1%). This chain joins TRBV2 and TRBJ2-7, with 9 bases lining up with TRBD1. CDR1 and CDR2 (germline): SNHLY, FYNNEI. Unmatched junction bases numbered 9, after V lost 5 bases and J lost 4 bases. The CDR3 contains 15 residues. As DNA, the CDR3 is TGTGCCAGCAGTCAGGGGGAGACAGGGGGTTACGAGCAGTACTTC. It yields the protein CASSQGETGGYEQYF.

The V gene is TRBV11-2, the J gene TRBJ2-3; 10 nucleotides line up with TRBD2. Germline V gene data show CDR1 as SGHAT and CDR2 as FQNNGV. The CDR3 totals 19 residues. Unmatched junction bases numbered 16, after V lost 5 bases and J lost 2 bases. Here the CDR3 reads CASSLTGSGRTLFTDTQYF. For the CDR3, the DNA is TGTGCCAGCAGCCTCACTGGTAGCGGGAGGACTCTTTTCACAGATACGCAGTATTTT. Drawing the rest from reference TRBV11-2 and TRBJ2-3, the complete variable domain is EAGVAQSPRYKIIEKRQSVAFWCNPISGHATLYWYQQILGQGPKLLIQFQNNGVVDDSQLPKDRFSAERLKGVDSTLKIQPAKLEDSAVYLCASSLTGSGRTLFTDTQYFGPGTRLTVL.

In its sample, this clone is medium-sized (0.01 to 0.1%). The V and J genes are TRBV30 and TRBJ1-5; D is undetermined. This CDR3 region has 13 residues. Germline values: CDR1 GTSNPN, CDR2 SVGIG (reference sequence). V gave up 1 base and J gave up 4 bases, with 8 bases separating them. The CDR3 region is CAWSERENQPQHF. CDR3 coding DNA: TGTGCCTGGAGTGAGAGGGAGAATCAGCCCCAGCATTTT.

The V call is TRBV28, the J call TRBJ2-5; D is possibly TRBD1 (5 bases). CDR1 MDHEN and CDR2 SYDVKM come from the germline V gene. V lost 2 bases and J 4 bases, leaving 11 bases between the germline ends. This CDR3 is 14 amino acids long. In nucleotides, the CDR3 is TGTGCCAGCAGTTTACAAGGGGCAGGAGAGACCCAGTACTTC. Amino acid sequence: CASSLQGAGETQYF.

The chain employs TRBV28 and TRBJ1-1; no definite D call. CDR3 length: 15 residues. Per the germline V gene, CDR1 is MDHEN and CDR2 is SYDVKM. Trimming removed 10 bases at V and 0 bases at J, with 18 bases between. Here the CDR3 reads CATLRRVPMNTEAFF. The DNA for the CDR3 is TGTGCCACCCTAAGGAGGGTCCCTATGAACACTGAAGCTTTCTTT. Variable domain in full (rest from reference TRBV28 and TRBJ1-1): DVKVTQSSRYLVKRTGEKVFLECVQDMDHENMFWYRQDPGLGLRLIYFSYDVKMKEKGDIPEGYSVSREKKERFSLILESASTNQTSMYLCATLRRVPMNTEAFFGQGTRLTVV.

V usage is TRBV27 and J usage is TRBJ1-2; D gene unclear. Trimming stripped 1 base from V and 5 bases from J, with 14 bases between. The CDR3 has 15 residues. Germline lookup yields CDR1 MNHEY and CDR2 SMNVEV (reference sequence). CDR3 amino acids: CASSLFREPRYGYTF. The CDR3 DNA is TGTGCCAGCAGTTTATTTAGGGAGCCGCGGTATGGCTACACCTTC.

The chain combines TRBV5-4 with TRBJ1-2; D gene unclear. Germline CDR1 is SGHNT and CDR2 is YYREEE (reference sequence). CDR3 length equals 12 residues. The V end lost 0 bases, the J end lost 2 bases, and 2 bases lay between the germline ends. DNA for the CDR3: TGTGCCAGCAGCTTGGGGAACTATGGCTACACCTTC. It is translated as CASSLGNYGYTF.

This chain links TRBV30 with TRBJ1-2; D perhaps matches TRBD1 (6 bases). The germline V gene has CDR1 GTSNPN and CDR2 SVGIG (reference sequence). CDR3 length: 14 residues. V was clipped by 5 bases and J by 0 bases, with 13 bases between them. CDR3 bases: TGTGCCTGGGAACCGGGACACGCTAACTATGGCTACACCTTC. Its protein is CAWEPGHANYGYTF.

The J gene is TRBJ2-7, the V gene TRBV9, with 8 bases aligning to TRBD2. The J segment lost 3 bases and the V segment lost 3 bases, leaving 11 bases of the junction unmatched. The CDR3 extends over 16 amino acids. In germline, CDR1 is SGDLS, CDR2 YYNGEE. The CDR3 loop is CASSAGVAGGSYEQYF. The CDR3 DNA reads TGTGCCAGCAGCGCCGGAGTCGCGGGGGGAAGCTACGAGCAGTACTTC.

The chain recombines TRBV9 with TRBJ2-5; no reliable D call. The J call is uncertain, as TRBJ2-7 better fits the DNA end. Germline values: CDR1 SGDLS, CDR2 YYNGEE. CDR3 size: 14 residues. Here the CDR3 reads CASSVAQRSNEQYF. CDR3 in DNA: TGTGCCAGCAGCGTAGCCCAGCGATCTAACGAGCAGTACTTC.

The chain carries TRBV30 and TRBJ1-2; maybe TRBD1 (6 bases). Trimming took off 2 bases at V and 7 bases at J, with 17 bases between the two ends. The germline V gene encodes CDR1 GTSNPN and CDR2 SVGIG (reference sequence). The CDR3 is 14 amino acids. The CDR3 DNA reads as TGTGCCTGGAGTTTCACAGGGATCCTTGGTGGCTACACCTTC. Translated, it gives CAWSFTGILGGYTF.

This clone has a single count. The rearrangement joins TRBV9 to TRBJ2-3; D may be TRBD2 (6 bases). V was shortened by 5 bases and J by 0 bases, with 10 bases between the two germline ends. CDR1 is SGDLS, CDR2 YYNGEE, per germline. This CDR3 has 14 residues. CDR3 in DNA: TGTGCCAGCAGTGAGGAGGGTAGCACAGATACGCAGTATTTT. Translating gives CASSEEGSTDTQYF.

DNA for the CDR3: TGCGCCAGCACCCCACTAGCGGGGGGAGATACGCAGTATTTT. Translated, it gives CASTPLAGGDTQYF. V gene TRBV4-1 combines with J gene TRBJ2-3, with 12 bases lining up with TRBD2. The CDR3 has 14 residues. Germline lookup yields CDR1 MGHRA and CDR2 YSYEKL. V dropped 7 bases and J dropped 5; count of bases not matched to a gene: 4.

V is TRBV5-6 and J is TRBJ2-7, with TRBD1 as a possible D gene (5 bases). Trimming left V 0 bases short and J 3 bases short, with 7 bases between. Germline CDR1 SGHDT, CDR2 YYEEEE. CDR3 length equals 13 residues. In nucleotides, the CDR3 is TGTGCCAGCAGCTTGGGGACATACTACGAGCAGTACTTC. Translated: CASSLGTYYEQYF.